A selection of T cell receptor beta chains follows, all from one sample in a study of T cell repertoires in cytomegalovirus infection. Their recognized antigens are unknown. TCRdb reprocessed the reads with MiXCR, giving one entry per CDR3 protein. The sample yields hundreds of thousands of distinct CDR3 sequences, over 25% seen once. Here the sequenced sample was cultured CD8+ T cells from PBMCs, taken from culture after CMV antigen stimulation. The receptors derive from a human donor in good health (CMV status not recorded). Some clones in this sample may be carry-over from other donors' samples. Each CDR3 is given with its conserved first and last residue. A D gene is named only where the DNA matches it firmly. The size of a clone is reported for some rows only, either as once, few or many, or as a class for expanded clones.

>TRBD1|TRBJ2-3|TRBV6-2/TRBV6-3|-
TGTGCCAGCAGTTACCCTGGGACAGACACAGATACGCAGTATTTT
CASSYPGTDTDTQYF
>TRBD1|TRBJ1-2|TRBV6-1|-
TGTGCCAGCACATCTACAGGGGATGGCTACACCTTC
CASTSTGDGYTF
>-|TRBJ1-1|TRBV10-3|few
TGTGCCATCAGTGACCCACACGGGGATGTCCCTGAAGCTTTCTTT
CAISDPHGDVPEAFF
>TRBD2|TRBJ2-1|TRBV7-2|-
TGTGCCAGCAGCTTAGCTACTAGCGCCAATGAGCAGTTCTTC
CASSLATSANEQFF
>-|TRBJ1-1|TRBV20-1|-
TGCAGTGCTAGAAGGGGTGACACTGAAGCTTTCTTT
CSARRGDTEAFF
>-|TRBJ1-5|TRBV7-6|many
TGTGCCAGCAGCTTAGTTGGCACGGACAGCAATCAGCCCCAGCATTTT
CASSLVGTDSNQPQHF
>-|TRBJ1-2|TRBV19|-
TGTGCCAGTAGTATGGGGCGCTATGGCTACACCTTC
CASSMGRYGYTF
>-|TRBJ1-1|TRBV19|-
TGTGCCAGTAGTATTGAGTGGGGTTTCGGCACTGAAGCTTTCTTT
CASSIEWGFGTEAFF
>TRBD1|TRBJ1-1|TRBV28|few
TGTGCCAGCAGTTTTGGACAGGGGGTTCTGAACACTGAAGCTTTCTTT
CASSFGQGVLNTEAFF
>-|TRBJ1-6|TRBV6-2/TRBV6-3|few
TGTGCCAGCAACCGGGCCGGGGATTCACCCCTCCACTTT
CASNRAGDSPLHF
>-|TRBJ1-2|TRBV7-9|-
TGTGCCAGCAGCTTACAGGTTAACTATGGCTACACCTTC
CASSLQVNYGYTF
>-|TRBJ2-3|TRBV6-2/TRBV6-3|few
TGTGCCAGCAGTGCCCGGGACGGAGGGGCCACAGATACGCAGTATTTT
CASSARDGGATDTQYF
>-|TRBJ2-7|TRBV5-1|few
TGCGCCAGCAGCTTGTCCGGGACACCCTCCTACGAGCAGTACTTC
CASSLSGTPSYEQYF
>-|TRBJ1-2|TRBV6-1|-
TGTGCCAGCACCTCGGGGGGCTACACCTTC
CASTSGGYTF
>-|TRBJ2-7|TRBV6-8|-
TGTGCCAGCAGTTACTCGTGGAGGGGAGATTCCTACGAGCAGTACTTC
CASSYSWRGDSYEQYF
>TRBD1|TRBJ1-5|TRBV23-1|many
TGCGCCAGCAGTCCTTCCGGGACAGGGACCTACATTTCTGGCAATCAGCCCCAGCATTTT
CASSPSGTGTYISGNQPQHF
>-|TRBJ2-3|TRBV7-8|many
TGTGCCAGCAGCAGCTCCAGCTCTGGCTCCTATTTT
CASSSSSSGSYF
>-|TRBJ2-1|TRBV28|-
TGTGCCAGCAGTTCAAGGACAGGGAAGGAACTAGCGTTATCGTACAATGAGCAGTTCTTC
CASSSRTGKELALSYNEQFF
>TRBD1|TRBJ2-5|TRBV7-6|many
TGTGCCAGCAGCTTAGCGCAGGGGGAATATGCAGAGACCCAGTACTTC
CASSLAQGEYAETQYF
>-|TRBJ2-5|TRBV12-3/TRBV12-4|-
TGTGCCAGCAGACCGGACATACTAGAGACCCAGTACTTC
CASRPDILETQYF
>-|TRBJ2-7|TRBV6-1|few
TGTGCCAGCAGTGAACTCGTACTGTTGACCGAGCAGTACTTC
CASSELVLLTEQYF
>TRBD1|TRBJ1-2|TRBV19|few
TGTGCCAGTAGGGAGGACAGGGGAGGCCTTATGGATGGCTACACCTTC
CASREDRGGLMDGYTF
>TRBD2|TRBJ2-1|TRBV4-2|few
TGTGCCAGCAGCCAAGAGCGGGGGGGTTTCAATGAGCAGTTCTTC
CASSQERGGFNEQFF
>-|TRBJ2-2|TRBV7-6|many
TGTGCCAGCAGCGGGGCTGGCGATGGGGCCACCGGGGAGCTGTTTTTT
CASSGAGDGATGELFF
>-|TRBJ1-5|TRBV20-1|-
TGCAGTGCTAGAGCCCCGGGTCAGCACCAGCATTTT
CSARAPGQHQHF
>TRBD2|TRBJ2-3|TRBV10-1|-
TGCGCCAGCAGTGAGTCGAGCGGGGGGAGCACAGATACGCAGTATTTT
CASSESSGGSTDTQYF
>-|TRBJ2-3|TRBV12-5|-
TGTGCTAGTGAGAACAGGGGCACAGATACGCAGTATTTT
CASENRGTDTQYF
>-|TRBJ1-4|TRBV6-5|few
TGTGCCAGCAGGCCCGGGACCGTTAGCGGGGAAAAACTGTTTTTT
CASRPGTVSGEKLFF
>-|TRBJ1-1|TRBV27|-
TGTGCCAGTCGTATGGCAGCCTTGAACACTGAAGCTTTCTTT
CASRMAALNTEAFF
>-|TRBJ2-2|TRBV12-3/TRBV12-4|few
TGTGCCAGCAGTTCGTACGGACTTTCCTTCACCGGGGAGCTGTTTTTT
CASSSYGLSFTGELFF
>TRBD2|TRBJ2-1|TRBV7-9|many
TGTGCCAGCAGCCTCTTACGGGGGGGGGACTACAATGAGCAGTTCTTC
CASSLLRGGDYNEQFF